This TCR beta chain was found in a study of blood T cell repertoires in COVID-19. Study-level background: Researchers got acute and convalescent COVID-19 samples from the United States, Italy and Spain. The analysed material was cDNA or gDNA that came from T cells, B-cell-depleted T cells, or PBMCs.

The V gene lost 5 bases and the J gene lost 1 base, with 17 bases spanning the gap. The CDR3 consists of 15 residues. Germline V CDR1 and CDR2: GTSNPN, SVGIG (reference sequence). Original data processing: From reference gene primer amplification, estimates of nucleated cell counts were derived. Sequenced by immunoSEQ multiplex PCR; TCRdb stores in-frame clones only, minus some. That table is the source of V, J and clone size, and D and trimming were worked out from the DNA. The data contain under 150,000 clones, approximately 80% of them singletons. The sample consisted of peripheral blood. This TCR was recovered from a woman aged 80 or over with active or convalescent COVID-19. The gene calls are TRBV30 and TRBJ1-1; D might be TRBD1 (6 bases). This CDR3 is CAWGYGQRTNTEAFF. In DNA form, the CDR3 reads TGTGCCTGGGGTTATGGACAGAGAACGAACACTGAAGCTTTCTTT. Together with reference TRBV30 and TRBJ1-1, the CDR3 gives the full variable domain: SQTIHQWPATLVQPVGSPLSLECTVEGTSNPNLYWYRQAAGRGLQLLFYSVGIGQISSEVPQNLSASRPQDRQFILSSKKLLLSDSGFYLCAWGYGQRTNTEAFFGQGTRLTVV.